The 10 T cell receptor beta chains below were found in one sample sequenced in a study of T cell responses to AZD1222 COVID-19 vaccine. Repertoires were generated with immunoSEQ multiplex PCR, while TCRdb's copy carries only in-frame clones and drops some. Of about 130,000 clones listed, 88% are singletons. Sequencing used peripheral blood, obtained on day 0 of AZD1222 vaccination. These receptors all stem from an adult in good health.

This clone was counted once. The gene calls are TRBV30 and TRBJ1-2; the D gene is possibly TRBD1 (6 bases). Per the germline V gene, CDR1 is GTSNPN and CDR2 is SVGIG (reference sequence). Trimming cost V 0 bases and J 1 base, with 9 bases left between them. The CDR3 sequence is 14 residues long. CDR3 loop: CAWSVQGINYGYTF. The CDR3, as DNA: TGTGCCTGGAGTGTACAGGGCATTAACTATGGCTACACCTTC.

The CDR3 loop reads CASSLGGRGLYNEQFF. DNA of the CDR3: TGTGCCAGCAGCTTGGGAGGCAGGGGCCTTTACAATGAGCAGTTCTTC. The rearrangement links TRBV5-4 to TRBJ2-1, with a tentative D call TRBD1 (6 bases). The germline CDR1 and CDR2 sequences are SGHNT and YYREEE (reference sequence). The CDR3 has 16 residues. Trimming left V 0 bases short and J 4 bases short, with 14 bases between.

This rearrangement joins TRBV5-1 to TRBJ1-4, with a tentative D call TRBD1 (5 bases). V lost 4 bases, J lost 3 bases, and 10 bases lay in between. The CDR3 has 14 residues. Germline lookup yields CDR1 SGHRS and CDR2 YFSETQ. Here the CDR3 reads CASSRDGSNEKLFF. Written as DNA, the CDR3 is TGCGCCAGCAGCAGGGACGGATCTAATGAAAAACTGTTTTTT.

This clone was counted a single time. The chain uses TRBV6-5 and TRBJ2-7, with TRBD1 as a possible D gene (6 bases). The germline V gene has CDR1 MNHEY and CDR2 SVGAGI. V was clipped by 0 bases and J by 3 bases, with 12 bases between them. There are 15 residues in the CDR3. CDR3 sequence: CASSYSTDSFYEQYF. Written as DNA, the CDR3 is TGTGCCAGCAGTTACTCGACGGACAGCTTCTACGAGCAGTACTTC.

The V call is TRBV9, the J call TRBJ1-1; D is unresolved. Germline V gene sequence: CDR1 SGDLS, CDR2 YYNGEE. CDR3 length: 13 residues. V lost 1 base, J lost 4 bases, and 8 bases lay in between. The CDR3 region is CASSVSWVTEAFF. As DNA, the CDR3 is TGTGCCAGCAGCGTATCCTGGGTCACTGAAGCTTTCTTT.

The chain uses TRBV5-1 and TRBJ2-5, with D tentatively TRBD2 (5 bases). Germline V gene data show CDR1 as SGHRS and CDR2 as YFSETQ. V dropped 0 bases and J dropped 5 bases, with 14 bases sitting between them. The CDR3 consists of 15 residues. The CDR3 loop is CASSLAPGSGETQYF. Here the CDR3 DNA reads TGCGCCAGCAGCTTGGCCCCGGGGTCGGGGGAGACCCAGTACTTC.

This chain connects TRBV18 to TRBJ1-5; D is undetermined. The CDR3 sequence is 13 residues long. The V end was cut by 0 bases, the J end by 7 bases, with 7 bases between. CDR1 and CDR2 from the germline V gene are KGHSH and LQKENI. The CDR3 here is CASSPPSDQPQHF. The CDR3 nucleotides are TGTGCCAGCTCACCACCATCCGACCAGCCCCAGCATTTT.

This chain connects TRBV28 to TRBJ2-1; 8 bases fit TRBD1. V lost 4 bases to trimming and J lost 8 bases; unmatched junction nucleotides: 7. The CDR3 has 14 residues. From germline, CDR1 is MDHEN and CDR2 SYDVKM. The CDR3 loop reads CASSSGQGRHEQFF. CDR3 nucleotide sequence: TGTGCCAGCAGTTCCGGACAGGGTCGGCATGAGCAGTTCTTC.

The CDR3 nucleotides are TGTGCCAGCTCACTACGGGACAGGGCGGAAAAACTGTTTTTT. Residues: CASSLRDRAEKLFF. The gene calls are TRBV18 and TRBJ1-4, with 9 bases lining up with TRBD1. The CDR3 has 14 amino acids. After removal of 4 bases from V and 8 bases from J, the junction contained 5 bases not matched to a gene. Germline lookup yields CDR1 KGHSH and CDR2 LQKENI.

The rearrangement links TRBV4-1 to TRBJ2-3, with D possibly being TRBD1 or TRBD2 (5 bases each). CDR3 length equals 16 residues. CDR1 and CDR2 (germline): MGHRA, YSYEKL. V lost 4 bases and J 3 bases, leaving 17 bases between the germline ends. The CDR3 bases are TGCGCCAGCAGCCTTTCTGGGGGAGTGGGGACAGATACGCAGTATTTT. Its translation is CASSLSGGVGTDTQYF.